These T cell receptor beta chains were read from a single sample in a study of T cells expressing NK-cell markers. No DNA is given; TCRdb re-called the 5' RACE reads and lists each CDR3 protein once. This table lists some 500,000 distinct CDR3 sequences. The sequencing input was blood T cells: a sorted CD56 or NKG2C T cell subset, CD4+ or CD8+ T cells, or bulk PBMC T cells (not recorded which). Receptor source: a woman aged 45-65 years in good health. CDR3s include the opening cysteine and the closing phenylalanine or tryptophan. The order of the fields is V gene, J gene, CDR3 protein.

V: TRBV30
J: TRBJ2-1
CDR3: CAWIAAGVSREQFF

V: TRBV20-1
J: TRBJ2-1
CDR3: CSAGTGLAYEQFF

V: TRBV15
J: TRBJ2-7
CDR3: CATSRVMRQQYF

V: TRBV20-1
J: TRBJ2-5
CDR3: CSARLLAATQETQYF

V: TRBV15
J: TRBJ2-1
CDR3: CATSRAGPVNEQFF

V: TRBV29-1
J: TRBJ2-3
CDR3: CTFMGLSTDTQYF

V: TRBV10-3
J: TRBJ1-1
CDR3: CAISETGGGGVEAFF

V: TRBV20-1
J: TRBJ2-2
CDR3: CSARADILLAGGMVTGELFF

V: TRBV12-3/TRBV12-4
J: TRBJ1-1
CDR3: CATAVGWRTEAFF

V: TRBV7-9
J: TRBJ2-7
CDR3: CASSLGTSGGYEQYF

V: TRBV5-1
J: TRBJ2-2
CDR3: CASSRVREPPGELFF

V: TRBV29-1
J: TRBJ1-1
CDR3: CSHIGAGGYNTEAFF

V: TRBV29-1
J: TRBJ1-1
CDR3: CSYGRGSTEAFF

V: TRBV14
J: TRBJ1-1
CDR3: CASSHGQGNTEAFF

V: TRBV5-1
J: TRBJ2-5
CDR3: CASSLNDPLIETQYF

V: TRBV20-1
J: TRBJ2-5
CDR3: CSASARLAPHQETQYF